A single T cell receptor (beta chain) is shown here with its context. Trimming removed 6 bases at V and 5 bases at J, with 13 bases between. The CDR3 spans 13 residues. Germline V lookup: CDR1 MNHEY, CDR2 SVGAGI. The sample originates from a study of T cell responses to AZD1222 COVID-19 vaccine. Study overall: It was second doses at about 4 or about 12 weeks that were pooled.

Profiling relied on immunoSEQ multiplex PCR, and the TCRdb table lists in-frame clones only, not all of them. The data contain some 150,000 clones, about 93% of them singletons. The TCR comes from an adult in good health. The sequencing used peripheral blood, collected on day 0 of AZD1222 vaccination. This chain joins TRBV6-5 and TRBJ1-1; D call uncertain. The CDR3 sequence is CASSLALGTEAFF. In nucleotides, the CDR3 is TGTGCCAGCAGCTTAGCCTTGGGTACTGAAGCTTTCTTT.